Following are 11 T cell receptor beta chains from one sample sequenced in a study of shared T cell receptors in the human thymus (dated by TCRdb to the early 2020s). To prepare the library, the immunoSEQ multiplex PCR assay was applied. Held by TCRdb, this immuneACCESS table contains in-frame sequences only and omits some clones. Under half of the omission traces to an unresolved V gene where checked; the cause of the rest is unknown. In this sample the table shows under 850,000 clones, 70% to 90% of which occur a single time. The top ten clones comprise about 0.01% of the sample. The sample also formed part of further work on human thymus T cells.

Sample: thymocytes. Receptors originate from a boy younger than two with a congenital heart defect. Donor details come from another sample of the same person, matched by shared clones.

The chain couples TRBV6-6 to TRBJ2-3; 9 bases agree with TRBD1. This CDR3 contains 14 residues. The germline V gene encodes CDR1 MNHNY and CDR2 SVGAGI (reference sequence). After removal of 5 bases from V and 4 bases from J, the junction contained 4 bases not matched to a gene. CDR3 in DNA: TGTGCCAGCAGTCAGGACAGGGGTGCAGATACGCAGTATTTT. Translating gives CASSQDRGADTQYF.

The genes are TRBV4-3 and TRBJ2-7, with TRBD2 matching over 12 bases. In germline, CDR1 is LGHNA, CDR2 YSLEER. Trimming cost V 1 base and J 6 bases; bases outside gene matches: 7. This CDR3 contains 16 residues. CDR3 loop: CASSQALAGGTCEQYF. The CDR3 nucleotides read TGCGCCAGCAGCCAAGCTCTAGCGGGAGGGACTTGCGAGCAGTACTTC.

This sequence joins TRBV6-6 and TRBJ2-7; 10 bases map to TRBD1. Losses at the gene ends were 5 bases for V and 3 bases for J; bases not matched to a gene: 7. Germline lookup yields CDR1 MNHNY and CDR2 SVGAGI (reference sequence). The CDR3 contains 15 residues. The CDR3 sequence: CASSPGTGAIYEQYF. The CDR3 DNA follows: TGTGCCAGCAGTCCCGGGACAGGGGCCATCTACGAGCAGTACTTC.

To note about this clone: The junction departs from the called germline gene at one end, perhaps through a read error. The genes are TRBV7-7 and TRBJ2-5; D possibly corresponds to TRBD1 (6 bases). Germline V gives CDR1 SSHAT, CDR2 FNYEAQ (reference sequence). The CDR3 contains 16 residues. CDR3 residues: CASSLSAPNIRGTQYF. For the CDR3, the DNA is TGTGCTAGCAGCTTAAGTGCTCCGAATATCAGGGGGACCCAGTACTTC.

This chain connects TRBV4-2 to TRBJ2-7, with D possibly being TRBD2 (6 bases). V lost 0 bases and J 3 bases, leaving 15 bases between the germline ends. CDR1 and CDR2 (germline): LGHNA, YNFKEQ. The CDR3 is 16 amino acids. The CDR3 spells CASSQDGGVSLYEQYF. The CDR3 nucleotides read TGTGCCAGCAGCCAAGATGGAGGGGTCTCCCTCTACGAGCAGTACTTC.

CDR3 coding DNA: TGCGCCAGCAGCCTAATATCAGGGGCGACCTACAATGAGCAGTTCTTC. Protein: CASSLISGATYNEQFF. The chain uses TRBV5-1 and TRBJ2-1; possibly TRBD1 for D (6 bases). This CDR3 contains 16 residues. V was clipped by 4 bases and J by 2 bases, with 16 bases between them. Germline V gives CDR1 SGHRS, CDR2 YFSETQ.

J is TRBJ2-7 and V is TRBV4-3; 8 bases agree with TRBD1. The V gene's germline CDR1 is LGHNA and CDR2 YSLEER. CDR3 size: 16 residues. The V gene end was trimmed by 4 bases and the J gene end by 0 bases; junction bases not matched to a gene: 8. In DNA form, the CDR3 reads TGCGCCAGCAGCCGAAAAACAGGGGGTTACTCCTACGAGCAGTACTTC. Its protein is CASSRKTGGYSYEQYF.

This chain uses TRBV6-1 with TRBJ2-1, with TRBD1 identical over 9 bases. Germline V gene lookup returns CDR1 MNHNS and CDR2 SASEGT. The CDR3 runs to 14 residues. V shed 1 base and J 8 bases; nucleotides not matched to a gene: 3. This chain's CDR3 is CASSEGDRVDEQFF. As DNA, the CDR3 is TGTGCCAGCAGTGAAGGGGACAGGGTCGATGAGCAGTTCTTC.

The J gene is TRBJ1-5, the V gene TRBV19, with a weak D call TRBD1 (6 bases). The length of the CDR3 is 14 residues. The germline V gene encodes CDR1 LNHDA and CDR2 SQIVND (reference sequence). The V gene lost 8 bases and the J gene lost 4 bases, with 15 bases spanning the gap. The CDR3: CASEPGQGNQPQHF. The CDR3 DNA follows: TGTGCCAGTGAACCGGGGCAGGGGAATCAGCCCCAGCATTTT.

The CDR3 coding sequence is TGTGCCAGCGGCCGGGACAGGGGTAAGAAGGTATATGGCTACACCTTC. This codes for CASGRDRGKKVYGYTF. This sequence joins TRBV27 and TRBJ1-2; 10 bases line up with TRBD1. J was trimmed by 5 bases and V by 8 bases; bases with no gene match: 14. The CDR3 runs 16 residues. Germline assignment: CDR1 MNHEY and CDR2 SMNVEV (reference sequence).

About this clone itself: A junction boundary mismatches the germline segment, possibly from a read error. The chain joins TRBV4-3 to TRBJ2-7, with 10 bases that match TRBD2. The CDR3 totals 17 residues. Looked up from germline, CDR1 is LGHNA and CDR2 is YSLEER. The CDR3 bases are TGCGCCAGCAGCCAAGGGCTAGTAACTAGCGGGGTGTACGTGCAGTACTTC. It encodes CASSQGLVTSGVYVQYF.